This T cell receptor (beta chain) was observed in a study of control samples from healthy donors and cancer patients. Worth noting for this clone: A read error may produce the germline difference seen at one junction end.

The CDR3 contains 13 residues. CDR1 MDHEN and CDR2 SYDVKM come from the germline V gene. Assay used: immunoSEQ multiplex PCR; TCRdb lists only in-frame clones, some missing. The sample has over 45,000 clones, about 92% seen once. Sequencing was done on a sample of PBMCs. The chain uses TRBV28 and TRBJ2-7; TRBD1 agrees at 10 bases. The receptor was isolated from a man aged 40-49 years with colorectal cancer. The chain's CDR3 is CTSKTGGEYEQYF. The CDR3 DNA follows: TGTACCAGTAAGACAGGGGGCGAATACGAGCAGTACTTC.